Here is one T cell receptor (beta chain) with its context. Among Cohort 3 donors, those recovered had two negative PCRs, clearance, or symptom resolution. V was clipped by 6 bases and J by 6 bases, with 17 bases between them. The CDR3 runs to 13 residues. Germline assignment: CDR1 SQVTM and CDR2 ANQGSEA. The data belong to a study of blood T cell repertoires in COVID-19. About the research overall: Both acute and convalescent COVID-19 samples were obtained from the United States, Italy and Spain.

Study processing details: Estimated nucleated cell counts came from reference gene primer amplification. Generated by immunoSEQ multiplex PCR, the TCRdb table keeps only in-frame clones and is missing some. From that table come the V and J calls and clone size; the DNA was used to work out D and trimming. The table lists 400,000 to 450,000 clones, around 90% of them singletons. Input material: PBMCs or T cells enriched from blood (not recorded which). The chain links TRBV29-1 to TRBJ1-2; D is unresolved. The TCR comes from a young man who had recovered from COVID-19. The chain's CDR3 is CSVRNWAEDGYTF. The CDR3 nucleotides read TGCAGCGTACGTAATTGGGCAGAAGATGGCTACACCTTC.